One sample yielded the 8 T cell receptor beta chains listed below, sequenced in a study of T cell responses to AZD1222 COVID-19 vaccine. Method: immunoSEQ multiplex PCR; TCRdb's copy keeps in-frame clones and lacks some. The table shows more than 100,000 clones, with over 80% occurring only once. The specimen was peripheral blood, collected 28 days after the second AZD1222 dose. These receptors were obtained from an adult who received the AZD1222 COVID-19 vaccine.

The chain recombines TRBV28 with TRBJ2-7, with TRBD1 matching 10 bases. The CDR3 has 15 amino acids. CDR1 and CDR2 (germline): MDHEN, SYDVKM. V shed 6 bases and J 9 bases; nucleotides not matched to a gene: 14. DNA of the CDR3: TGTGCCAGCAGCCCCGGGGACAGGGGCCGACCTTGGCAGTACTTC. Its translation is CASSPGDRGRPWQYF.

V and J are TRBV15 and TRBJ1-3; D is perhaps TRBD1 (5 bases). V lost 0 bases and J lost 4, with 10 bases in between. The CDR3 is 15 residues long. The V gene's germline CDR1 is LNHNV and CDR2 YYDKDF (reference sequence). The DNA for the CDR3 is TGTGCCACCAGCAGAGAAGACAGTCTCGGAAACACCATATATTTT. This encodes CATSREDSLGNTIYF.

This chain joins TRBV25-1 and TRBJ1-6, with unresolved D. The CDR3 has 15 residues. Germline V gene data show CDR1 as MGHDK and CDR2 as SYGVNS. With 2 bases removed from V and 7 bases from J, the gap between germline ends came to 12 bases. The CDR3 DNA sequence: TGTGCCAGCAGTGAAGGGCAGAGATTAAATTCACCCCTCCACTTT. Translating gives CASSEGQRLNSPLHF.

The chain has TRBV28 and TRBJ2-1; either TRBD1 or TRBD2 may supply D (5 bases each). V was pared by 5 bases and J by 5 bases, with 19 bases between. The CDR3 loop spans 16 amino acids. CDR1 is MDHEN, CDR2 SYDVKM, per germline. The CDR3 region is CASSQAGTQANNEQFF. The CDR3 coding sequence is TGTGCCAGCAGTCAAGCCGGGACGCAGGCGAACAATGAGCAGTTCTTC. The full variable domain, with the rest looked up from reference TRBV28 and TRBJ2-1, is DVKVTQSSRYLVKRTGEKVFLECVQDMDHENMFWYRQDPGLGLRLIYFSYDVKMKEKGDIPEGYSVSREKKERFSLILESASTNQTSMYLCASSQAGTQANNEQFFGPGTRLTVL.

CDR3 sequence: CASSRNTGELFF. CDR3 nucleotides: TGTGCCAGCTCACGTAACACCGGGGAGCTGTTTTTT. The chain is built from TRBV18 and TRBJ2-2; no clear D gene. Germline values: CDR1 KGHSH, CDR2 LQKENI. Trimming pared 4 bases from V and 2 bases from J, leaving 2 bases between. This CDR3 region has 12 residues.

The rearrangement links TRBV19 to TRBJ1-2; 8 nucleotides match TRBD1. This CDR3 has 15 amino acids. In germline, CDR1 is LNHDA, CDR2 SQIVND (reference sequence). V lost 7 bases, J lost 9 bases, and 16 bases stayed unmatched. CDR3 region: CASTTGGVPLLSYTF. CDR3 coding DNA: TGTGCCAGTACTACAGGGGGGGTCCCTCTATTGAGCTACACCTTC.

The chain has TRBV7-8 and TRBJ2-7; perhaps D is TRBD1 or TRBD2 (5 bases each). In germline, CDR1 is SGHVS, CDR2 FQNEAQ. The CDR3 contains 16 residues. The V end lost 1 base, the J end lost 0 bases, and 13 bases lay between the germline ends. CDR3: CASSLVGTGISYEQYF. The CDR3, as DNA: TGTGCCAGCAGCTTAGTCGGGACCGGTATCTCCTACGAGCAGTACTTC.

The J gene is TRBJ1-2, the V gene TRBV18; unclear D gene. The germline gives CDR1 KGHSH, CDR2 LQKENI. The CDR3 spans 13 residues. The V and J ends lost 0 bases and 6 bases respectively, with 8 bases between them. For the CDR3, the DNA is TGTGCCAGCTCACCACCGACAAGTGATGGCTACACCTTC. This translates into CASSPPTSDGYTF. The full variable domain, completed using reference TRBV18 and TRBJ1-2, is NAGVMQNPRHLVRRRGQEARLRCSPMKGHSHVYWYRQLPEEGLKFMVYLQKENIIDESGMPKERFSAEFPKEGPSILRIQQVVRGDSAAYFCASSPPTSDGYTFGSGTRLTVV.